This T cell receptor beta chain derives from a study of radiotherapy plus CTLA-4 blockade in lung cancer. At the level of the study: Objective responses emerged in 15% to 20% of patients, and over 30% attained disease control.

To note about this clone: The antigen remains unidentified.

General study points: It was early blood T cell clone dynamics, with interferon-beta, that reportedly best predicted response. An expansion of tumor-derived TCR clones occurred in blood after radiotherapy plus ipilimumab.

Data came from immunoSEQ multiplex PCR; TCRdb stores just in-frame clones and leaves some out. The sample contains some 96,000 clones, about 86% of which appear only once. Germline assignment: CDR1 SQVTM and CDR2 ANQGSEA. This CDR3 has 13 amino acids. The trim removed 6 bases at V and 10 bases at J, leaving 9 bases unmatched. Specimen: peripheral blood, collected from a patient treated with radiotherapy plus ipilimumab. The V and J genes are TRBV29-1 and TRBJ2-1, with TRBD1 identical over 10 bases. This TCR came from a human donor with non-small cell lung cancer that progressed on radiotherapy plus ipilimumab. The DNA of the CDR3 is TGCAGCGTGACCCCGGGACAGGGGTTGGAGCAGTTCTTC. It yields the protein CSVTPGQGLEQFF.